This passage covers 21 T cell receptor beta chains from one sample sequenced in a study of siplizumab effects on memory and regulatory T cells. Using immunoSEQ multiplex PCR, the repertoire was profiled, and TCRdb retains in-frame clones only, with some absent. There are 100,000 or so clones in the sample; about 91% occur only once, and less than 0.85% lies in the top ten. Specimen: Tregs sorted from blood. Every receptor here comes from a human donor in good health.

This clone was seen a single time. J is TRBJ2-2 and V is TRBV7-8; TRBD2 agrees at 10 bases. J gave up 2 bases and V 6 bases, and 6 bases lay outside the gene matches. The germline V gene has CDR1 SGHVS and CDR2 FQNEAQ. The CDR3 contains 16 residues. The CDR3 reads CASSRLAGVNTGELFF. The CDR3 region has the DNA TGTGCCAGCAGTCGGCTAGCGGGAGTTAACACCGGGGAGCTGTTTTTT.

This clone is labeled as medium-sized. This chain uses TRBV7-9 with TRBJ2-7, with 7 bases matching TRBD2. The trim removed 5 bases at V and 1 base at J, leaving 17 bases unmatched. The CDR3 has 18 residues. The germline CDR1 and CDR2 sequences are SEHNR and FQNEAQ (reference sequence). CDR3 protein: CASSDDLGGRKGSYEQYF. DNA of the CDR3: TGTGCCAGCAGCGACGACTTAGGCGGGAGAAAGGGGTCCTACGAGCAGTACTTC.

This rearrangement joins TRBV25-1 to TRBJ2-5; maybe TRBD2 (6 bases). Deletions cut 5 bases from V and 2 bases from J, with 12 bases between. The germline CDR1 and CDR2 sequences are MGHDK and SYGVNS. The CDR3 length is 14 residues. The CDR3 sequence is CASSMPGAQETQYF. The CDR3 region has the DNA TGTGCCAGCAGTATGCCGGGAGCTCAAGAGACCCAGTACTTC.

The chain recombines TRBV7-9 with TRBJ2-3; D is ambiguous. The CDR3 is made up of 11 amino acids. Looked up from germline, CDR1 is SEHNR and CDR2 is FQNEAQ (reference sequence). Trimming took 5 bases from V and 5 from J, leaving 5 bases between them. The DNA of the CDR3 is TGTGCCAGCAGCCCCGTAGATACGCAGTATTTT. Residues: CASSPVDTQYF.

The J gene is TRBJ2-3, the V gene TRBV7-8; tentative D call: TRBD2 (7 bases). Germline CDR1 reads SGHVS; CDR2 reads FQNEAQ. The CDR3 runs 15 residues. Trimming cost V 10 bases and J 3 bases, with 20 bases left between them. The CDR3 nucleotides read TGTGCCACCTCGGGGGGCCGGCTGGGGACAGATACGCAGTATTTT. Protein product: CATSGGRLGTDTQYF.

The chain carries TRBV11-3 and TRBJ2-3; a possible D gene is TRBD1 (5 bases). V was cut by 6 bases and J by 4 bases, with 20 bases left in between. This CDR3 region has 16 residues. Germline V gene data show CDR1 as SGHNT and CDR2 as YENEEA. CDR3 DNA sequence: TGTGCCAGCAGTTGGGGCAGGGCCGGTGGGGCAGATACGCAGTATTTT. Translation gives CASSWGRAGGADTQYF.

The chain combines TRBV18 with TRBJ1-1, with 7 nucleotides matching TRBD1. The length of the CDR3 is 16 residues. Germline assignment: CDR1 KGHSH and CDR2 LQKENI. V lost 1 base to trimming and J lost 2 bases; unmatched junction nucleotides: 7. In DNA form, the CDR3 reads TGTGCCAGCTCACCACGACCGGGACAGTATAACACTGAAGCTTTCTTT. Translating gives CASSPRPGQYNTEAFF.

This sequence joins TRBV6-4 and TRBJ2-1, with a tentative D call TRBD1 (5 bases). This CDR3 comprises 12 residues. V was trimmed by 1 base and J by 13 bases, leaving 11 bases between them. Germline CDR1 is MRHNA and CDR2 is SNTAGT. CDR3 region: CASSDYPGPQFF. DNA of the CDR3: TGTGCCAGCAGTGACTATCCAGGGCCCCAGTTCTTC.

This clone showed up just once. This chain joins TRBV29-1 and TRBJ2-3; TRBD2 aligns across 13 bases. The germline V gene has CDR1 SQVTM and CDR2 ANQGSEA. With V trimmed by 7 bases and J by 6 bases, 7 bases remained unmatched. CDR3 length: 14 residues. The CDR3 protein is CSAGGLAGSDTQYF. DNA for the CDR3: TGCAGCGCGGGGGGACTAGCGGGGTCGGATACGCAGTATTTT.

The CDR3 loop reads CASSLGQVLGTQYF. CDR3 DNA sequence: TGTGCCAGCAGTCTAGGACAGGTACTGGGGACCCAGTACTTC. V usage is TRBV7-3 and J usage is TRBJ2-5, with 7 nucleotides matching TRBD1. V was pared by 6 bases and J by 7 bases, with 11 bases of the junction left unmatched. Germline V gives CDR1 SGHTA, CDR2 FQGTGA. The CDR3 contains 14 residues.

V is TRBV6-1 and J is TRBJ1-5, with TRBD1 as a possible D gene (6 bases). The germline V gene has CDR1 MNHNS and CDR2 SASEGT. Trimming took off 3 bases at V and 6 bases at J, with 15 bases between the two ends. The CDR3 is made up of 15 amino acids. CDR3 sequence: CASSDFGTRSQPQHF. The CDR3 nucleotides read TGTGCCAGCAGTGATTTTGGGACACGGAGTCAGCCCCAGCATTTT.

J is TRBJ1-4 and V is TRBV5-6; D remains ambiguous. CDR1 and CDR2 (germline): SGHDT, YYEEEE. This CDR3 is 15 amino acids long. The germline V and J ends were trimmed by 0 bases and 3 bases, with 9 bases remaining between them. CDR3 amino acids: CASSLVGYSNEKLFF. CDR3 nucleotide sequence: TGTGCCAGCAGCTTGGTCGGGTATTCTAATGAAAAACTGTTTTTT.

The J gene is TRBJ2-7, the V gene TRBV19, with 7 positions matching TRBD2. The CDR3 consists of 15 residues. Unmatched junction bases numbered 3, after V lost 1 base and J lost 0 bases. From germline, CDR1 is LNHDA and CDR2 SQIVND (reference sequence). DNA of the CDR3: TGTGCCAGTAGTATAGGACTAGCCTCCTCCTACGAGCAGTACTTC. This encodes CASSIGLASSYEQYF.

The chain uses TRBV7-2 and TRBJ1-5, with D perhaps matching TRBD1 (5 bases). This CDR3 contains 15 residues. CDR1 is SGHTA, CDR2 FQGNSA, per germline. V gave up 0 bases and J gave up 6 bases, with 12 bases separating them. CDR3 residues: CASSLAGGVGQPQHF. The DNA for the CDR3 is TGTGCCAGCAGCTTAGCTGGGGGAGTCGGTCAGCCCCAGCATTTT. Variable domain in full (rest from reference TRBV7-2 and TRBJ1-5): GAGVSQSPSNKVTEKGKDVELRCDPISGHTALYWYRQSLGQGLEFLIYFQGNSAPDKSGLPSDRFSAERTGGSVSTLTIQRTQQEDSAVYLCASSLAGGVGQPQHFGDGTRLSIL.

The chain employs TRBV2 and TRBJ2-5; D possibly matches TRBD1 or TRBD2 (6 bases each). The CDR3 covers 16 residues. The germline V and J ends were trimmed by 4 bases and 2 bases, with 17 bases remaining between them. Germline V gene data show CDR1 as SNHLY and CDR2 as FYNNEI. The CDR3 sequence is CASSAERRGRQETQYF. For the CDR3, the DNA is TGTGCCAGCAGTGCAGAGCGAAGGGGGAGGCAAGAGACCCAGTACTTC.

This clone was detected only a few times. CDR3 amino acids: CASRYRGMNTEAFF. The CDR3 DNA is TGTGCCAGCAGGTACAGGGGGATGAACACTGAAGCTTTCTTT. The chain carries TRBV6-6 and TRBJ1-1; 8 nucleotides agree with TRBD1. The V gene end was trimmed by 6 bases and the J gene end by 0 bases; junction bases not matched to a gene: 3. Germline V gene lookup returns CDR1 MNHNY and CDR2 SVGAGI (reference sequence). CDR3 size: 14 residues.

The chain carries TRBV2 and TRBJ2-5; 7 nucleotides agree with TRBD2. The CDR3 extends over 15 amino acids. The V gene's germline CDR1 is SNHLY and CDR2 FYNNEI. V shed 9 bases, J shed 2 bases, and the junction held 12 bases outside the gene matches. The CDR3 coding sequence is TGTGCCAGTAAGCTAGCGGCCCCGAGTCAAGAGACCCAGTACTTC. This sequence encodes CASKLAAPSQETQYF. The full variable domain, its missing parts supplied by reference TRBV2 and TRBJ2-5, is EPEVTQTPSHQVTQMGQEVILRCVPISNHLYFYWYRQILGQKVEFLVSFYNNEISEKSEIFDDQFSVERPDGSNFTLKIRSTKLEDSAMYFCASKLAAPSQETQYFGPGTRLLVL.

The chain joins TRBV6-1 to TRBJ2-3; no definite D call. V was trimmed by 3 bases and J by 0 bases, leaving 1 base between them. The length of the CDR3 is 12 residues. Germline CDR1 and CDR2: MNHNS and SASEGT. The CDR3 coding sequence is TGTGCCAGCAGTGACAGCACAGATACGCAGTATTTT. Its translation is CASSDSTDTQYF.

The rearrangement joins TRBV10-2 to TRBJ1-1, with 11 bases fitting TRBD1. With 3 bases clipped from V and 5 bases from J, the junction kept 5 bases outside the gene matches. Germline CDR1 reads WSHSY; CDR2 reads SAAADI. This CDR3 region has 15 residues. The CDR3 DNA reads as TGCGCCAGCAGTGATGCCGGGACAGGGGGGACTGAAGCTTTCTTT. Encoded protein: CASSDAGTGGTEAFF.

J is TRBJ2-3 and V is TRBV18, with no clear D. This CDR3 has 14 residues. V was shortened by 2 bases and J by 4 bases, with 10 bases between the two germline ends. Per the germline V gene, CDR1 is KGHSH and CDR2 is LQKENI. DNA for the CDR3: TGTGCCAGCTCACCAGGGTATGAGGCAGATACGCAGTATTTT. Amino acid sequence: CASSPGYEADTQYF.

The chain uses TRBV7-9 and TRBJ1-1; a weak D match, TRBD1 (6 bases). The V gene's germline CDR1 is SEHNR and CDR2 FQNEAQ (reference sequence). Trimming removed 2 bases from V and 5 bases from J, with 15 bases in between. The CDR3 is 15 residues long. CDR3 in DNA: TGTGCCAGCAGCTTACCTACGACAGGCCGAACTGAAGCTTTCTTT. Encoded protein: CASSLPTTGRTEAFF. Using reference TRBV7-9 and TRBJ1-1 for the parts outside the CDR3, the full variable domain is DTGVSQNPRHKITKRGQNVTFRCDPISEHNRLYWYRQTLGQGPEFLTYFQNEAQLEKSRLLSDRFSAERPKGSFSTLEIQRTEQGDSAMYLCASSLPTTGRTEAFFGQGTRLTVV.